A selection of T cell receptor beta chains follows, all from one sample in a study of T cell responses to AZD1222 COVID-19 vaccine. This table comes from immunoSEQ multiplex PCR, and its TCRdb copy is limited to in-frame clones, with some not included. This sample has 170,000 or so clones, with around 90% found just once. The starting material was peripheral blood, obtained on day 0 of AZD1222 vaccination. The source is an adult in good health. CDR3s leave out the opening cysteine and the closing phenylalanine or tryptophan.

v_call	j_call	cdr3_aa
TRBV19	TRBJ1-1	ASSLGGPWNTEAF
TRBV2	TRBJ1-1	ASLPRLTNTEAF
TRBV4-1	TRBJ2-3	ASSSPAGAPDTQY
TRBV25-1	TRBJ1-6	ASSEWTGGRNSPLH
TRBV6-5	TRBJ2-3	AIMAGLGDTDTQY
TRBV30	TRBJ1-5	AWRTPGQGNQPQH
TRBV4-1	TRBJ2-7	ASSLTPGQNTYEQY
TRBV18	TRBJ1-6	ASSPQGNNSPLH
TRBV7-2	TRBJ1-1	ASGGQLNTEAF
TRBV7-9	TRBJ2-5	ASSPGSQGLGQEETQY
TRBV27	TRBJ2-7	ASSSPGTGEHEQY
TRBV5-1	TRBJ1-1	ASSERLEAEAF
TRBV10-3	TRBJ2-2	AIRGGPDTGELF
TRBV2	TRBJ1-4	ASSPQMGTNEKLF
TRBV7-8	TRBJ1-4	ASSLAAGGAGEKLF
TRBV19	TRBJ1-1	ASQSIGGTEAF
TRBV13	TRBJ2-7	ASSLSRLGYEQY
TRBV19	TRBJ1-5	ASSIDQGRVLNQPQH
TRBV7-2	TRBJ2-7	ASSARPPYEQY